The 24 T cell receptor beta chains below were found in one sample sequenced in a study of blood T cell repertoires in COVID-19. TCRdb's table, derived via immunoSEQ multiplex PCR, lists solely in-frame clones and lacks some. The data show roughly 50,000 clones, 86% seen once. Source material: peripheral blood. Receptors originate from a woman in her sixties or seventies with acute or convalescent COVID-19.

A word on this clone: An end of the junction differs from the germline gene, which may be a read error. The chain couples TRBV4-1 to TRBJ2-7, with a weak D call TRBD1 (5 bases). Germline CDR1 and CDR2: MGHRA and YSYEKL. The CDR3 is 13 amino acids. The CDR3 is CASSRTTSYVQYF. CDR3 DNA: TGCGCCAGCAGCCGGACAACCTCCTACGTGCAGTACTTC.

This chain uses TRBV10-2 with TRBJ2-1; 13 bases fit TRBD2. Germline V lookup: CDR1 WSHSY, CDR2 SAAADI. The CDR3 totals 14 residues. Trimming cost V 10 bases and J 9 bases; bases outside gene matches: 9. The CDR3 spells CATTTSGRKGEQFF. In DNA form, the CDR3 reads TGCGCCACCACGACTAGCGGGAGGAAGGGTGAGCAGTTCTTC.

This chain joins TRBV19 and TRBJ1-2, with 8 bases aligning to TRBD1. The CDR3 loop spans 13 amino acids. Trimming took 8 bases from V and 4 from J; bases not matched to a gene: 6. Germline V gene lookup returns CDR1 LNHDA and CDR2 SQIVND (reference sequence). Here the CDR3 reads CASQDRGRYGYTF. CDR3 nucleotide sequence: TGTGCCAGTCAAGACAGGGGCCGCTATGGCTACACCTTC.

This chain connects TRBV4-2 to TRBJ1-2; 7 bases line up with TRBD1. V lost 0 bases and J lost 5; bases outside the gene matches: 9. Germline V gives CDR1 LGHNA, CDR2 YNFKEQ. The CDR3 extends over 16 amino acids. The CDR3 DNA reads as TGTGCCAGCAGCCAAGAAGGGGACCTCAGGGGGTATGGCTACACCTTC. Protein product: CASSQEGDLRGYGYTF.

V is TRBV19 and J is TRBJ1-2; the D is unclear. The ends were cut back, 4 bases at V and 5 bases at J, with 8 bases in the middle. CDR3 length: 12 residues. Looked up from germline, CDR1 is LNHDA and CDR2 is SQIVND (reference sequence). CDR3 protein: CASSKPRYGYTF. The DNA for the CDR3 is TGTGCCAGTAGTAAACCGAGGTATGGCTACACCTTC.

This clone came up once. The genes are TRBV7-8 and TRBJ2-4; 7 bases line up with TRBD2. CDR3 size: 18 residues. V shed 1 base, J shed 0 bases, and the junction held 9 bases outside the gene matches. Germline values: CDR1 SGHVS, CDR2 FQNEAQ. The CDR3 reads CASSLGGERGLAKNIQYF. The CDR3 DNA reads as TGTGCCAGCAGCTTAGGGGGGGAGCGGGGACTAGCCAAAAACATTCAGTACTTC.

The V call is TRBV2, the J call TRBJ1-5; TRBD1 matches 11 bases. CDR1 is SNHLY, CDR2 FYNNEI, per germline. Germline trimming cut 6 bases from V and 5 bases from J; bases unmatched to any gene: 6. The CDR3 runs to 15 residues. CDR3 amino acids: CASRAGTGGDQPQHF. The CDR3, as DNA: TGTGCCAGCAGAGCCGGGACAGGGGGAGATCAGCCCCAGCATTTT.

The rearrangement joins TRBV7-3 to TRBJ2-3; 8 bases agree with TRBD2. Trimming took 5 bases from V and 2 from J; bases not matched to a gene: 6. Germline CDR1 reads SGHTA; CDR2 reads FQGTGA. The CDR3 loop spans 15 amino acids. The CDR3 loop is CASSQTSENTDTQYF. Here the CDR3 DNA reads TGTGCCAGCAGCCAGACTAGCGAGAACACAGATACGCAGTATTTT.

The V gene is TRBV5-5, the J gene TRBJ1-3, with D possibly matching TRBD1 (5 bases). V was pared by 0 bases and J by 4 bases, with 8 bases between. The CDR3 is 14 residues long. Germline CDR1 SGHKS, CDR2 YYEKEE (reference sequence). DNA for the CDR3: TGTGCCAGCAGCTTGGGGGGCAGAGGAAACACCATATATTTT. It yields the protein CASSLGGRGNTIYF.

The gene calls are TRBV20-1 and TRBJ2-7; 7 nucleotides align to TRBD2. CDR1 and CDR2 from the germline V gene are DFQATT and SNEGSKA (reference sequence). V lost 3 bases to trimming and J lost 7 bases; unmatched junction nucleotides: 3. The CDR3 totals 11 residues. The CDR3 here is CSARTGGEQYF. The CDR3 bases are TGCAGTGCTAGGACGGGGGGAGAGCAGTACTTC.

This sequence joins TRBV11-2 and TRBJ2-5; 8 positions agree with TRBD2. CDR3 length equals 15 residues. Germline CDR1 and CDR2: SGHAT and FQNNGV. V was clipped by 10 bases and J by 2 bases; unmatched bases: 12. For the CDR3, the DNA is TGTGCCACATCTCCAATCACGGGGGGGCAAGAGACCCAGTACTTC. Encoded protein: CATSPITGGQETQYF.

This chain uses TRBV7-8 with TRBJ2-1; weak D call: TRBD2 (6 bases). Germline assignment: CDR1 SGHVS and CDR2 FQNEAQ. Trimming removed 1 base at V and 2 bases at J, with 12 bases between. This CDR3 is 16 amino acids long. The DNA for the CDR3 is TGTGCCAGCAGCTTAGTTGCGGGAAAAACCTACAATGAGCAGTTCTTC. Its protein product is CASSLVAGKTYNEQFF.

This sequence joins TRBV6-1 and TRBJ1-3, with a possible D match to TRBD1 (5 bases). Deletions cut 3 bases from V and 4 bases from J, with 7 bases between. The CDR3 sequence is 13 residues long. Germline lookup yields CDR1 MNHNS and CDR2 SASEGT. Here the CDR3 reads CASSEQGGNTIYF. CDR3 nucleotide sequence: TGTGCCAGCAGTGAGCAGGGAGGAAACACCATATATTTT.

CDR3 protein: CASSGRDRGFDEKLFF. The CDR3 nucleotides are TGTGCCAGCAGTGGCCGGGACAGGGGTTTTGATGAAAAACTGTTTTTT. V gene TRBV25-1 combines with J gene TRBJ1-4, with 10 bases lining up with TRBD1. The CDR3 covers 16 residues. V was pared by 4 bases and J by 6 bases, with 8 bases of the junction left unmatched. Germline-derived CDR1 and CDR2 are MGHDK and SYGVNS.

The V call is TRBV11-2, the J call TRBJ1-2; a weak D match, TRBD1 (5 bases). V shed 5 bases and J shed 5 bases, with 15 bases lying between them. CDR1 is SGHAT, CDR2 FQNNGV, per germline. CDR3 length equals 14 residues. The CDR3 loop reads CASSLAGGNYGYTF. The DNA of the CDR3 is TGTGCCAGCAGCCTTGCGGGGGGAAATTATGGCTACACCTTC.

The V and J genes are TRBV19 and TRBJ1-3; the D is unclear. Germline CDR1 LNHDA, CDR2 SQIVND (reference sequence). The V gene lost 4 bases and the J gene lost 2 bases, with 6 bases spanning the gap. The length of the CDR3 is 13 residues. The CDR3 here is CASSNQAGNTIYF. The CDR3 DNA is TGTGCCAGTAGTAACCAGGCTGGAAACACCATATATTTT.

This chain links TRBV7-6 with TRBJ2-2; TRBD2 is a possible D gene (5 bases). From germline, CDR1 is SGHVS and CDR2 FNYEAQ. The V end lost 5 bases, the J end lost 2 bases, and 12 bases lay between the germline ends. The CDR3 extends over 15 amino acids. The CDR3 loop reads CASSPGLVNTGELFF. The CDR3 DNA is TGTGCCAGCAGCCCCGGACTTGTTAACACCGGGGAGCTGTTTTTT. Using reference TRBV7-6 and TRBJ2-2 for the parts outside the CDR3, the full variable domain is GAGVSQSPRYKVTKRGQDVALRCDPISGHVSLYWYRQALGQGPEFLTYFNYEAQQDKSGLPNDRFSAERPEGSISTLTIQRTEQRDSAMYRCASSPGLVNTGELFFGEGSRLTVL.

The chain combines TRBV7-9 with TRBJ1-2; D unclear. CDR1 and CDR2 from the germline V gene are SEHNR and FQNEAQ (reference sequence). V lost 1 base and J 2 bases, leaving 5 bases between the germline ends. The CDR3 spans 13 residues. CDR3 DNA: TGTGCCAGCAGCTTAGGCAGGAACTATGGCTACACCTTC. It codes for CASSLGRNYGYTF.

The genes are TRBV28 and TRBJ2-3, with 8 bases that match TRBD2. Trimming cost V 4 bases and J 2 bases; bases outside gene matches: 23. The CDR3 has 21 amino acids. Germline loops: CDR1 MDHEN, CDR2 SYDVKM. This CDR3 reads CASSYLRVRGGPEAHTDTQYF. The CDR3 region has the DNA TGTGCCAGCAGTTACCTACGGGTTCGGGGGGGCCCGGAGGCACACACAGATACGCAGTATTTT.

This clone was recorded only once. The chain links TRBV2 to TRBJ2-5; the match to TRBD1 covers 9 bases. Germline trimming cut 7 bases from V and 5 bases from J; bases unmatched to any gene: 8. In germline, CDR1 is SNHLY, CDR2 FYNNEI. This CDR3 region has 14 residues. The CDR3 region is CASTQQGAQETQYF. The CDR3 DNA sequence: TGTGCCAGCACCCAACAGGGGGCGCAGGAGACCCAGTACTTC.

The CDR3 protein is CASSHRGLRQETQYF. CDR3 bases: TGTGCCAGCAGCCATAGGGGGTTGCGTCAAGAGACCCAGTACTTC. The chain combines TRBV3-1 (or the pseudogene TRBV3-2) with TRBJ2-5; TRBD1 might be the D (6 bases). CDR3 length equals 15 residues. CDR1 is LGHDT, CDR2 YNNKEL, per germline (reference sequence). Trimming removed 3 bases from V and 2 bases from J, with 13 bases in between.

This chain connects TRBV5-6 to TRBJ2-7; the D gene is possibly TRBD2 (6 bases). V dropped 2 bases and J dropped 2 bases, with 11 bases sitting between them. In germline, CDR1 is SGHDT, CDR2 YYEEEE. The CDR3 is 14 residues long. The CDR3 reads CASSFGGETYEQYF. CDR3 sequence (DNA): TGTGCCAGCAGCTTTGGCGGGGAAACCTACGAGCAGTACTTC.

The V call is TRBV18, the J call TRBJ1-2, with 8 bases fitting TRBD1. Unmatched junction bases numbered 1, after V lost 4 bases and J lost 3 bases. The CDR3 is made up of 13 amino acids. Germline values: CDR1 KGHSH, CDR2 LQKENI. This CDR3 is CASSQDRDYGYTF. The CDR3 nucleotides read TGTGCCAGCTCACAGGACAGGGACTATGGCTACACCTTC.

The rearrangement joins TRBV4-2 to TRBJ1-5; D is uncertain. Trimming took off 1 base at V and 4 bases at J, with 8 bases between the two ends. This CDR3 spans 14 amino acids. The germline V gene has CDR1 LGHNA and CDR2 YNFKEQ. The CDR3 spells CASSQVGGNQPQHF. The CDR3 nucleotides read TGTGCCAGCAGCCAAGTCGGCGGGAATCAGCCCCAGCATTTT.